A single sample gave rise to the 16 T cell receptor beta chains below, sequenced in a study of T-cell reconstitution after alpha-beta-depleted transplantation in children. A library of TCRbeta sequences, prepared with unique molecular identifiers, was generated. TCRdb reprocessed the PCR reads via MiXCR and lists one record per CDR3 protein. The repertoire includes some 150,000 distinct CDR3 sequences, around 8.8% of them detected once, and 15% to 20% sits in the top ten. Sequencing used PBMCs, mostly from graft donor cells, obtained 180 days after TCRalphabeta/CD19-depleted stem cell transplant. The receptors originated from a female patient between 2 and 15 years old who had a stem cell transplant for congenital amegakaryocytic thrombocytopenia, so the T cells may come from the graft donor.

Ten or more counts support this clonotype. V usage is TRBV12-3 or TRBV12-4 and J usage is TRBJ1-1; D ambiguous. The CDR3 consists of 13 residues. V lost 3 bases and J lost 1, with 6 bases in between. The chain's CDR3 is CASSFSENTEAFF. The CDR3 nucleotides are TGTGCCAGCAGTTTTTCTGAGAACACTGAAGCTTTCTTT.

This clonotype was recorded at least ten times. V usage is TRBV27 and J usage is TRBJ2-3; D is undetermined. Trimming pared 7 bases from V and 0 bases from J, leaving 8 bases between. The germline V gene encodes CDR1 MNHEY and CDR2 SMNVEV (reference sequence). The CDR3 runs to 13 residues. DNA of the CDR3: TGTGCCAGCACGACCTACAGCACAGATACGCAGTATTTT. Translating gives CASTTYSTDTQYF.

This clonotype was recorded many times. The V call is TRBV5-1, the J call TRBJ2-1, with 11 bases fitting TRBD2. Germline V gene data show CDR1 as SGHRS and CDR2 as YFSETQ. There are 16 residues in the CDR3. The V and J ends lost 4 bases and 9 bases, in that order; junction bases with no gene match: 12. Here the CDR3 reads CASSQPTSGTPREQFF. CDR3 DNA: TGCGCCAGCAGCCAACCGACTAGCGGGACCCCCCGTGAGCAGTTCTTC.

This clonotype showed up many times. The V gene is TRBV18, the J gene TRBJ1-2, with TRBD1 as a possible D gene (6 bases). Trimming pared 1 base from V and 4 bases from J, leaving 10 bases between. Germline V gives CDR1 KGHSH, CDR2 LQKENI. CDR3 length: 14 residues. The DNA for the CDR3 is TGTGCCAGCTCACCACGACAGGATCCCTATGGCTACACCTTC. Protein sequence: CASSPRQDPYGYTF.

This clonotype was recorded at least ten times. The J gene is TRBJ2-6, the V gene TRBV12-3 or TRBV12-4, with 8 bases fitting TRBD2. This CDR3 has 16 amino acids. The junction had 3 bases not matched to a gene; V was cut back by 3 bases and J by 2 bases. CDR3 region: CASSFAGGAGANVLTF. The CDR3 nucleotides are TGTGCCAGCAGTTTTGCGGGAGGAGCTGGGGCCAACGTCCTGACTTTC.

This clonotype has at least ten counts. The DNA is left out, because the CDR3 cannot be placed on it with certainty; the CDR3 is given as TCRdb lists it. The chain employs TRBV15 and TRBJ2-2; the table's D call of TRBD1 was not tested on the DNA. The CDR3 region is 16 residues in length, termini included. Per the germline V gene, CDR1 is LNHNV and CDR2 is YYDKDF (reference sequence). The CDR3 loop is CATSRDFGPGTGELFF.

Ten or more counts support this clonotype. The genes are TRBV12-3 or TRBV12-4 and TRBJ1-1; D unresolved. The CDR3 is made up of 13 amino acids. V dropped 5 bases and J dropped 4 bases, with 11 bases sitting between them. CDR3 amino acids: CASSTIRGTEAFF. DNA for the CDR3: TGTGCCAGCAGTACGATCCGTGGCACTGAAGCTTTCTTT.

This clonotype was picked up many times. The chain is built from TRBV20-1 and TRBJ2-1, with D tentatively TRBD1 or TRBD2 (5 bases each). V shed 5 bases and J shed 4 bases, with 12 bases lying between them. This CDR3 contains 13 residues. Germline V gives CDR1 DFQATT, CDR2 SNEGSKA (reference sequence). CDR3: CSAPRGGYNEQFF. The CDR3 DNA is TGCAGTGCTCCCCGGGGCGGGTACAATGAGCAGTTCTTC.

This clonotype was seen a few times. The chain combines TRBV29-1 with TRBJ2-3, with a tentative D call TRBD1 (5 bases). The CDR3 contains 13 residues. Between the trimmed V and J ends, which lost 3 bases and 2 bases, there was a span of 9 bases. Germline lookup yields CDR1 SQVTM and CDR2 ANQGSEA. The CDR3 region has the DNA TGCAGCGTTGAGGGGCCCGACACAGATACGCAGTATTTT. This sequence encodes CSVEGPDTDTQYF.

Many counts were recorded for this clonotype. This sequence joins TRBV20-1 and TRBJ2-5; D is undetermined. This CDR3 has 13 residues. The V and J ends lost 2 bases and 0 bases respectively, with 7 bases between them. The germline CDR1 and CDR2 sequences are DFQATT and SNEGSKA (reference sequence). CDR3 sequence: CSARRTDQETQYF. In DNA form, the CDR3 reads TGCAGTGCTAGAAGGACGGACCAAGAGACCCAGTACTTC.

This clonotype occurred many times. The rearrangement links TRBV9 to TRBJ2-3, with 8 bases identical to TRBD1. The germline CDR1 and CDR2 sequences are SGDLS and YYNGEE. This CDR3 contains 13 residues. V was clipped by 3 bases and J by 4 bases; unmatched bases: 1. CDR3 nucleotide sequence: TGTGCCAGCAGCGCGGACAGGGCAGATACGCAGTATTTT. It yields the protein CASSADRADTQYF.

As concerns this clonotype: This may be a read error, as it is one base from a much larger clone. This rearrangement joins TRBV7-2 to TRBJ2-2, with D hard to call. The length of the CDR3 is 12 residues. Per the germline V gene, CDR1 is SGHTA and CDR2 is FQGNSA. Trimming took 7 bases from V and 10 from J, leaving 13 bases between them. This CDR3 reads CASTFPSEELFF. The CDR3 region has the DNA TGTGCCAGCACCTTTCCCAGTGAGGAGCTGTTTTTT.

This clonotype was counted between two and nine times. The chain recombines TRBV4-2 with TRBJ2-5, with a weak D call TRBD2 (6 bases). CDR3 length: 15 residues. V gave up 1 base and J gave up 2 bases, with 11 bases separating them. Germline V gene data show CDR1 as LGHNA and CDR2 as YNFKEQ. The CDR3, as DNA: TGTGCCAGCAGCCAAGGCGGGACTCAGCAAGAGACCCAGTACTTC. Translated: CASSQGGTQQETQYF.

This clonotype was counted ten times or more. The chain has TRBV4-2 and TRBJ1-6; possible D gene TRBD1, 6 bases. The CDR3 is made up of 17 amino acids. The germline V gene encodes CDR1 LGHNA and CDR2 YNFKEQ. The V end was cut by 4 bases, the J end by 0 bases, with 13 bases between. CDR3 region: CASSRGQVSSYNSPLHF. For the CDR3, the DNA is TGTGCCAGCAGCCGGGGGCAGGTCAGCTCCTATAATTCACCCCTCCACTTT.

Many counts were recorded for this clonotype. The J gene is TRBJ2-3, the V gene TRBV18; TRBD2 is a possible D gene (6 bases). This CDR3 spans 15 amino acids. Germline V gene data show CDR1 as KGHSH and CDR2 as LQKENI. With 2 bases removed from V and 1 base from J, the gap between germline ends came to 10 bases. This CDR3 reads CASSPRGGGTDTQYF. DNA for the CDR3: TGTGCCAGCTCACCAAGGGGCGGGGGCACAGATACGCAGTATTTT.

Here the CDR3 reads CASTGGLAKNIQYF. For the CDR3, the DNA is TGTGCCAGCACCGGGGGGCTAGCCAAAAACATTCAGTACTTC. The gene calls are TRBV12-3 or TRBV12-4 and TRBJ2-4; a weak D match, TRBD2 (7 bases). The CDR3 has 14 residues. Trimming removed 7 bases from V and 0 bases from J, with 10 bases in between.